The 11 T cell receptor beta chains below were found in one sample sequenced in a study of T cells in Graves' hyperthyroidism and ophthalmopathy. The investigators amplified TCR beta CDR3 regions from RNA transcripts. TCR CDR3 regions were first amplified by RT-PCR with HTBI primers. MiXCR was run by TCRdb on the multiplex PCR reads, yielding one entry per CDR3 protein. The sample includes some 500,000 distinct CDR3 sequences, about 16% seen only once; the top ten take 25% to 35%. Sample: blood. These receptors originate from a woman younger than 45 with Graves' ophthalmopathy.

This clonotype was seen more than once but under ten times. The V gene is TRBV7-2, the J gene TRBJ2-5, with 10 bases aligning to TRBD2. CDR3 length equals 18 residues. Germline V lookup: CDR1 SGHTA, CDR2 FQGNSA. The junction had 16 bases not matched to a gene; V was cut back by 4 bases and J by 5 bases. The CDR3, as DNA: TGTGCCAGCAGCTCAGAGGGCCCAGCGGGAGGGGTTGCGGAGACCCAGTACTTC. Amino acid sequence: CASSSEGPAGGVAETQYF.

The CDR3 bases are TGCAGTGCCAGGATTCTCCCCGGGGAGCTGTTTTTT. It specifies CSARILPGELFF. The chain combines TRBV20-1 with TRBJ2-2; no clear D gene. The CDR3 runs to 12 residues. V dropped 6 bases and J dropped 6 bases, with 11 bases sitting between them. CDR1 and CDR2 (germline): DFQATT, SNEGSKA (reference sequence).

This clonotype was seen at least ten times. Here the CDR3 reads CAISEAGNTEAFF. The CDR3 coding sequence is TGTGCCATCAGTGAGGCGGGGAACACTGAAGCTTTCTTT. The chain links TRBV10-3 to TRBJ1-1; no clear D gene. Germline V gene sequence: CDR1 ENHRY, CDR2 SYGVKD. The V end lost 2 bases, the J end lost 1 base, and 5 bases lay between the germline ends. The CDR3 totals 13 residues.

A few counts support this clonotype. In nucleotides, the CDR3 is TGCGCCAGCAGCCAGACCCCGACCCTCGATGGCTACACCTTC. Protein product: CASSQTPTLDGYTF. The chain recombines TRBV5-1 with TRBJ1-2, with unresolved D. The CDR3 length is 14 residues. Germline loops: CDR1 SGHRS, CDR2 YFSETQ. The V and J ends lost 4 bases and 6 bases respectively, with 16 bases between them.

In this sample, this clonotype turned up many times. The CDR3 region has the DNA TGTGCCAGCATAAGTAGGGCGAACTATGGCTACACCTTC. Its translation: CASISRANYGYTF. V usage is TRBV28 and J usage is TRBJ1-2, with D unresolved. The CDR3 is 13 amino acids. V was clipped by 7 bases and J by 2 bases, with 11 bases between them. Germline V gives CDR1 MDHEN, CDR2 SYDVKM.

This clonotype was counted a few times. The chain employs TRBV6-1 and TRBJ1-2, with TRBD1 identical over 8 bases. Trimming at V came to 2 bases and at J to 8 bases, leaving 10 bases not matched to a gene. The CDR3 runs 15 residues. CDR1 and CDR2 from the germline V gene are MNHNS and SASEGT. The CDR3 coding sequence is TGTGCCAGCAGTGAATCCGTGACAGGGGTAATCGGCTACACCTTC. Protein product: CASSESVTGVIGYTF.

The count of this clonotype is one. This rearrangement joins TRBV20-1 to TRBJ2-5; TRBD1 might be the D (6 bases). This CDR3 region has 12 residues. CDR1 and CDR2 from the germline V gene are DFQATT and SNEGSKA (reference sequence). Between the trimmed V and J ends, which lost 7 bases and 3 bases, there was a span of 12 bases. CDR3 in amino acids: CSGSGAKETQYF. The DNA of the CDR3 is TGCAGTGGATCAGGGGCCAAAGAGACCCAGTACTTC.

This clonotype has at least ten counts. This sequence joins TRBV5-1 and TRBJ1-3; D is uncertain. Germline loops: CDR1 SGHRS, CDR2 YFSETQ. The V and J ends lost 0 bases and 0 bases respectively, with 7 bases between them. The CDR3 contains 15 residues. The CDR3 DNA reads as TGCGCCAGCAGCTTGGAAGAGACCTCTGGAAACACCATATATTTT. This translates into CASSLEETSGNTIYF.

This clonotype was counted ten times or more. This sequence joins TRBV10-2 and TRBJ2-1; 12 bases align to TRBD2. The germline V gene encodes CDR1 WSHSY and CDR2 SAAADI. Trimming removed 9 bases from V and 5 bases from J; junction bases left unmatched: 5. This CDR3 has 14 amino acids. The CDR3 reads CASRLAGVNNEQFF. CDR3 in DNA: TGCGCCAGTAGACTAGCGGGAGTGAACAATGAGCAGTTCTTC.

This clonotype has at least ten counts. This rearrangement joins TRBV28 to TRBJ2-7, with D uncertain. CDR1 is MDHEN and CDR2 is SYDVKM in the germline V gene. V shed 2 bases and J shed 3 bases, with 17 bases lying between them. This CDR3 contains 16 residues. The CDR3 is CASSLIGLGAVYEQYF. CDR3 nucleotide sequence: TGTGCCAGCAGTTTAATCGGATTGGGCGCCGTCTACGAGCAGTACTTC.

The table lists this clonotype with many counts. The V call is TRBV28, the J call TRBJ2-7; 10 nucleotides align to TRBD2. Germline assignment: CDR1 MDHEN and CDR2 SYDVKM. Trimming cost V 5 bases and J 3 bases; bases outside gene matches: 13. The length of the CDR3 is 17 residues. CDR3 in DNA: TGTGCCAGCAGTATTATAAAAGGACTAGCGGAAGACTACGAGCAGTACTTC. Translation gives CASSIIKGLAEDYEQYF.